This is a list of T cell receptor beta chains from one sample in a study of blood T cell repertoires in COVID-19. TCRdb's copy holds only in-frame clones and misses some; the assay was immunoSEQ multiplex PCR. The sample holds approximately 470,000 clones, approximately 83% seen once. Specimen: peripheral blood. The source is a human donor in a cohort sampled during active COVID-19. The CDR3 runs from the conserved cysteine through the conserved F or W. A D gene is named only where the DNA matches it firmly. Only part of the rows carry a size: once, few, many, or a class if the clone is expanded.

D gene: NA
J gene: TRBJ1-2
V gene: TRBV7-9
clone size: NA
CDR3 protein: CASSLLANYGYTF
CDR3 DNA: TGTGCCAGCAGCTTGTTAGCTAACTATGGCTACACCTTC

D gene: NA
J gene: TRBJ2-2
V gene: TRBV28
clone size: NA
CDR3 protein: CARRGSHGSNTGELFF
CDR3 DNA: TGTGCCCGAAGGGGCAGTCACGGATCGAACACCGGGGAGCTGTTTTTT

D gene: NA
J gene: TRBJ1-4
V gene: TRBV28
clone size: NA
CDR3 protein: CASSGRTGVDEKLFF
CDR3 DNA: TGTGCCAGCAGTGGCCGAACGGGAGTAGATGAAAAACTGTTTTTT

D gene: NA
J gene: TRBJ2-1
V gene: TRBV24-1
clone size: NA
CDR3 protein: CATSRQGGPNEQFF
CDR3 DNA: TGTGCCACCAGTCGTCAGGGGGGACCCAATGAGCAGTTCTTC

D gene: TRBD1
J gene: TRBJ1-1
V gene: TRBV5-1
clone size: NA
CDR3 protein: CASSGQGSHTEAFF
CDR3 DNA: TGCGCCAGCAGCGGACAGGGGTCCCACACTGAAGCTTTCTTT

D gene: NA
J gene: TRBJ1-5
V gene: TRBV30
clone size: NA
CDR3 protein: CAWGPDSNQPQHF
CDR3 DNA: TGTGCCTGGGGGCCAGATAGCAATCAGCCCCAGCATTTT

D gene: NA
J gene: TRBJ2-7
V gene: TRBV6-5
clone size: NA
CDR3 protein: CASSYDRSEQYF
CDR3 DNA: TGTGCCAGCAGTTACGATAGGAGCGAGCAGTACTTC

D gene: TRBD2
J gene: TRBJ2-1
V gene: TRBV5-1
clone size: few
CDR3 protein: CASSFGSGSYNEQFF
CDR3 DNA: TGCGCCAGCAGCTTTGGTAGCGGGAGTTACAATGAGCAGTTCTTC

D gene: NA
J gene: TRBJ2-3
V gene: TRBV7-2
clone size: NA
CDR3 protein: CASSLGQKDTQYF
CDR3 DNA: TGTGCCAGCAGCTTAGGACAGAAAGATACGCAGTATTTT

D gene: TRBD1
J gene: TRBJ2-2
V gene: TRBV19
clone size: few
CDR3 protein: CASISSGTANTGELFF
CDR3 DNA: TGTGCCAGTATCTCGTCCGGGACAGCGAACACCGGGGAGCTGTTTTTT

D gene: NA
J gene: TRBJ1-1
V gene: TRBV11-2
clone size: NA
CDR3 protein: CASRGRSGANTEAFF
CDR3 DNA: TGTGCCAGCAGGGGGCGGTCAGGGGCTAACACTGAAGCTTTCTTT

D gene: NA
J gene: TRBJ1-5
V gene: TRBV27
clone size: NA
CDR3 protein: CASSLGQNSNQPQHF
CDR3 DNA: TGTGCCAGCAGTTTGGGACAAAATAGCAATCAGCCCCAGCATTTT

D gene: TRBD1
J gene: TRBJ2-7
V gene: TRBV18
clone size: NA
CDR3 protein: CASSPTGTGVEQYF
CDR3 DNA: TGTGCCAGCTCACCTACCGGGACAGGGGTCGAGCAGTACTTC

D gene: NA
J gene: TRBJ2-1
V gene: TRBV27
clone size: NA
CDR3 protein: CASRRARESYNEQFF
CDR3 DNA: TGTGCCAGCAGGAGAGCCCGGGAATCCTACAATGAGCAGTTCTTC

D gene: NA
J gene: TRBJ2-2
V gene: TRBV7-2
clone size: NA
CDR3 protein: CASSFRGGTGELFF
CDR3 DNA: TGTGCCAGCAGCTTTCGGGGAGGCACCGGGGAGCTGTTTTTT

D gene: TRBD1
J gene: TRBJ1-4
V gene: TRBV20-1
clone size: NA
CDR3 protein: CSASRGGYGGNEKLFF
CDR3 DNA: TGCAGTGCTAGTCGAGGGGGCTATGGAGGTAATGAAAAACTGTTTTTT

D gene: TRBD1
J gene: TRBJ1-1
V gene: TRBV11-3
clone size: NA
CDR3 protein: CASSITGTGRSEAFF
CDR3 DNA: TGTGCCAGCAGCATTACCGGGACAGGGAGATCTGAAGCTTTCTTT

D gene: NA
J gene: TRBJ1-1
V gene: TRBV18
clone size: once
CDR3 protein: CASSPQANTEAFF
CDR3 DNA: TGTGCCAGCTCACCTCAAGCGAACACTGAAGCTTTCTTT

D gene: NA
J gene: TRBJ1-5
V gene: TRBV5-1
clone size: NA
CDR3 protein: CASSPTAGEGNQPQHF
CDR3 DNA: TGCGCCAGCAGCCCTACCGCCGGGGAGGGCAATCAGCCCCAGCATTTT

D gene: NA
J gene: TRBJ1-2
V gene: TRBV20-1
clone size: NA
CDR3 protein: CSARERSSDYGYTF
CDR3 DNA: TGCAGTGCTCGTGAACGGTCGAGTGATTATGGCTACACCTTC

D gene: TRBD2
J gene: TRBJ2-1
V gene: TRBV7-9
clone size: once
CDR3 protein: CASSFPGLANEQFF
CDR3 DNA: TGTGCCAGCAGCTTCCCGGGACTAGCGAATGAGCAGTTCTTC

D gene: NA
J gene: TRBJ2-3
V gene: TRBV5-6
clone size: NA
CDR3 protein: CASSFGGSTDTQYF
CDR3 DNA: TGTGCCAGCAGCTTCGGCGGTTCCACAGATACGCAGTATTTT

D gene: NA
J gene: TRBJ1-5
V gene: TRBV7-2
clone size: NA
CDR3 protein: CASSSRGGQPQHF
CDR3 DNA: TGTGCCAGCAGCTCAAGGGGTGGTCAGCCCCAGCATTTT

D gene: TRBD2
J gene: TRBJ2-5
V gene: TRBV18
clone size: NA
CDR3 protein: CASSQELAGRQETQYF
CDR3 DNA: TGTGCCAGCTCACAAGAACTAGCGGGAAGACAAGAGACCCAGTACTTC

D gene: TRBD1
J gene: TRBJ2-2
V gene: TRBV28
clone size: once
CDR3 protein: CAIHRGPPYTGELFF
CDR3 DNA: TGTGCCATCCACAGGGGGCCTCCTTATACCGGGGAGCTGTTTTTT

D gene: TRBD1
J gene: TRBJ1-1
V gene: TRBV27
clone size: NA
CDR3 protein: CASSWTGESTEAFF
CDR3 DNA: TGTGCCAGCAGCTGGACAGGGGAGAGCACTGAAGCTTTCTTT

D gene: TRBD1
J gene: TRBJ1-5
V gene: TRBV7-2
clone size: NA
CDR3 protein: CASSPGQGMGNNQPQHF
CDR3 DNA: TGTGCCAGCAGCCCTGGACAGGGTATGGGAAACAATCAGCCCCAGCATTTT

D gene: NA
J gene: TRBJ1-5
V gene: TRBV9
clone size: NA
CDR3 protein: CASSEFGSNQPQHF
CDR3 DNA: TGTGCCAGCAGCGAATTCGGTAGCAATCAGCCCCAGCATTTT

D gene: TRBD1
J gene: TRBJ2-7
V gene: TRBV5-1
clone size: once
CDR3 protein: CASTPSDRALYEQYF
CDR3 DNA: TGCGCCAGCACCCCCTCCGACAGGGCCCTATACGAGCAGTACTTC

D gene: TRBD1
J gene: TRBJ2-1
V gene: TRBV9
clone size: NA
CDR3 protein: CASSVESRTGYNEQFF
CDR3 DNA: TGTGCCAGCAGCGTAGAAAGCCGGACAGGCTACAATGAGCAGTTCTTC

D gene: NA
J gene: TRBJ1-5
V gene: TRBV10-2
clone size: NA
CDR3 protein: CASSERVKDQPQHF
CDR3 DNA: TGCGCCAGCAGTGAGCGGGTCAAGGATCAGCCCCAGCATTTT

D gene: TRBD2
J gene: TRBJ2-5
V gene: TRBV5-1
clone size: NA
CDR3 protein: CASSSGGLETQYF
CDR3 DNA: TGCGCCAGCAGCTCGGGAGGCTTGGAGACCCAGTACTTC

D gene: NA
J gene: TRBJ2-1
V gene: TRBV27
clone size: NA
CDR3 protein: CASSFLLSSYNEQFF
CDR3 DNA: TGTGCCAGCAGTTTCCTCTTGAGCTCCTACAATGAGCAGTTCTTC

D gene: NA
J gene: TRBJ2-2
V gene: TRBV11-2
clone size: NA
CDR3 protein: CASSLARAGAGELFF
CDR3 DNA: TGTGCCAGCAGCTTAGCTCGGGCGGGCGCCGGGGAGCTGTTTTTT

D gene: TRBD2
J gene: TRBJ2-1
V gene: TRBV5-8
clone size: NA
CDR3 protein: CASSRGGGQFF
CDR3 DNA: TGTGCCAGCAGCCGCGGCGGGGGACAGTTCTTC

D gene: TRBD2
J gene: TRBJ2-7
V gene: TRBV19
clone size: NA
CDR3 protein: CASSRGRATYEQYF
CDR3 DNA: TGTGCCAGTAGTCGAGGGAGGGCGACCTACGAGCAGTACTTC

D gene: NA
J gene: TRBJ1-3
V gene: TRBV6-5
clone size: NA
CDR3 protein: CASSSGGVLTGNTIYF
CDR3 DNA: TGTGCCAGCAGTTCTGGAGGGGTTCTTACTGGAAACACCATATATTTT

D gene: TRBD1
J gene: TRBJ1-6
V gene: TRBV11-2
clone size: few
CDR3 protein: CASSVRGGTVYNSPLHF
CDR3 DNA: TGTGCCAGCAGCGTCCGAGGGGGGACAGTCTATAATTCACCCCTCCACTTT

D gene: TRBD2
J gene: TRBJ2-1
V gene: TRBV2
clone size: NA
CDR3 protein: CASSEALGLAGTNEQFF
CDR3 DNA: TGTGCCAGCAGTGAAGCCCTAGGACTAGCGGGAACGAATGAGCAGTTCTTC

D gene: TRBD2
J gene: TRBJ2-7
V gene: TRBV4-2
clone size: NA
CDR3 protein: CASSQVTSGSSEQYF
CDR3 DNA: TGTGCCAGCAGCCAGGTCACTAGCGGGAGTAGCGAGCAGTACTTC

D gene: NA
J gene: TRBJ1-4
V gene: TRBV6-5
clone size: NA
CDR3 protein: CASSFRTNEKLFF
CDR3 DNA: TGTGCCAGCAGTTTCCGGACTAATGAAAAACTGTTTTTT

D gene: NA
J gene: TRBJ1-1
V gene: TRBV11-1
clone size: NA
CDR3 protein: CASSLGLLNTEAFF
CDR3 DNA: TGTGCCAGCAGCTTAGGCCTTCTAAACACTGAAGCTTTCTTT

D gene: NA
J gene: TRBJ2-7
V gene: TRBV7-8
clone size: NA
CDR3 protein: CASSPPLAEQYF
CDR3 DNA: TGTGCCAGCAGCCCCCCCCTAGCCGAGCAGTACTTC

D gene: TRBD2
J gene: TRBJ2-7
V gene: TRBV5-1
clone size: NA
CDR3 protein: CASSPGAGGYEQYF
CDR3 DNA: TGCGCCAGCAGCCCCGGAGCGGGAGGCTACGAGCAGTACTTC

D gene: NA
J gene: TRBJ2-2
V gene: TRBV7-3
clone size: NA
CDR3 protein: CASSPHRVWDTGELFF
CDR3 DNA: TGTGCCAGCAGCCCCCATCGGGTGTGGGACACCGGGGAGCTGTTTTTT

D gene: TRBD1
J gene: TRBJ1-2
V gene: TRBV6-2/TRBV6-3
clone size: NA
CDR3 protein: CASSPQDRGSNYGYTF
CDR3 DNA: TGTGCCAGCAGCCCTCAAGACAGGGGGAGTAACTATGGCTACACCTTC

D gene: TRBD2
J gene: TRBJ2-3
V gene: TRBV4-3
clone size: NA
CDR3 protein: CASSQSTYGLAGGADTQYF
CDR3 DNA: TGCGCCAGCAGCCAGTCAACCTACGGACTAGCGGGAGGGGCAGATACGCAGTATTTT

D gene: NA
J gene: TRBJ2-3
V gene: TRBV11-3
clone size: NA
CDR3 protein: CASSLNYPDTQYF
CDR3 DNA: TGTGCCAGCAGCTTAAACTACCCAGATACGCAGTATTTT

D gene: NA
J gene: TRBJ2-1
V gene: TRBV6-5
clone size: NA
CDR3 protein: CASNSRSSYNEQFF
CDR3 DNA: TGTGCCAGCAATTCTAGAAGTTCCTACAATGAGCAGTTCTTC

D gene: TRBD1
J gene: TRBJ1-5
V gene: TRBV18
clone size: once
CDR3 protein: CASSPPGQGHQPQHF
CDR3 DNA: TGTGCCAGCTCACCCCCGGGACAGGGTCATCAGCCCCAGCATTTT

D gene: NA
J gene: TRBJ1-5
V gene: TRBV5-1
clone size: many
CDR3 protein: CASSLVGENQPQHF
CDR3 DNA: TGCGCCAGCAGCTTGGTGGGAGAAAATCAGCCCCAGCATTTT

D gene: TRBD2
J gene: TRBJ2-1
V gene: TRBV23-1
clone size: once
CDR3 protein: CASRQLGLAVSRGDEQFF
CDR3 DNA: TGCGCCAGCAGGCAATTGGGACTAGCGGTCTCCCGGGGCGATGAGCAGTTCTTC